These 30 T cell receptor beta chains were sequenced from one sample in a study of blood T cells in healthy people across ages. Together with a sample-barcoded 5' primer, a J-beta primer mix was included in a second PCR lasting about 7 to 12 cycles. TCRdb independently ran MiXCR on the 5' RACE reads; one entry per CDR3 protein. The sample comprises more than 650,000 distinct CDR3 sequences, 22% of which are singletons, and around a fifth rests with the top ten. The material sequenced was blood. These receptors originate from a man aged 70 or older in good health.

Concerning this clonotype itself: A junction end diverges from the germline sequence, so it may reflect a read error. The chain is built from TRBV3-1 and TRBJ2-3, with D possibly being TRBD1 (6 bases). Germline-derived CDR1 and CDR2 are LGHDT and YNNKEL (reference sequence). The CDR3 has 13 residues. CDR3 bases: TGTGCCGGCAGCCAAGAGAGGGGGTTTTGGCAGTATTTT. Its protein product is CAGSQERGFWQYF.

This clonotype was observed a few times. V is TRBV5-5 and J is TRBJ1-2, with D uncertain. The CDR3 covers 14 residues. The V gene's germline CDR1 is SGHKS and CDR2 YYEKEE (reference sequence). The V end was cut by 5 bases, the J end by 2 bases, with 13 bases between. The CDR3 DNA sequence: TGTGCCAGCAGTCCGTCCTCGATAAACTATGGCTACACCTTC. This sequence encodes CASSPSSINYGYTF.

This clonotype has just a few counts. The genes are TRBV27 and TRBJ2-1; 9 nucleotides agree with TRBD2. V shed 3 bases and J 3 bases; nucleotides not matched to a gene: 3. CDR1 and CDR2 (germline): MNHEY, SMNVEV (reference sequence). This CDR3 spans 15 amino acids. DNA of the CDR3: TGTGCCAGCAGTTTCCGAGCGGGGGGCTACAATGAGCAGTTCTTC. Amino acid sequence: CASSFRAGGYNEQFF.

This clonotype appeared many times. This chain connects TRBV12-3 or TRBV12-4 to TRBJ2-5, with TRBD2 matching 13 bases. The CDR3 consists of 17 residues. The junction had 9 bases not matched to a gene; V was cut back by 8 bases and J by 0 bases. The CDR3 DNA sequence: TGTGCCAGCCCCCGGGGACTAGCGGGGCTGTACCAAGAGACCCAGTACTTC. Its protein is CASPRGLAGLYQETQYF.

In regard to this clonotype: Mismatch with germline at one junction end may stem from a read error. The chain uses TRBV5-1 and TRBJ1-5; no firm D call. The germline V gene has CDR1 SGHRS and CDR2 YFSETQ. The CDR3 has 15 residues. CDR3: CASSASLVGNQPLHF. DNA for the CDR3: TGCGCCAGCAGCGCCTCATTGGTAGGCAATCAGCCCCTGCATTTT. Variable domain in full (rest from reference TRBV5-1 and TRBJ1-5): KAGVTQTPRYLIKTRGQQVTLSCSPISGHRSVSWYQQTPGQGLQFLFEYFSETQRNKGNFPGRFSGRQFSNSRSEMNVSTLELGDSALYLCASSASLVGNQPLHFGDGTRLSIL.

This clonotype was picked up many times. V and J are TRBV7-8 and TRBJ2-3; 11 bases map to TRBD2. V was pared by 2 bases and J by 14 bases, with 6 bases of the junction left unmatched. Germline CDR1 and CDR2: SGHVS and FQNEAQ. The length of the CDR3 is 13 residues. CDR3 sequence reads: CASSLLAGGAPYF. The CDR3 DNA sequence: TGTGCCAGCAGCTTACTAGCGGGAGGCGCGCCGTATTTT.

This clonotype was recorded many times. V is TRBV27 and J is TRBJ2-1; unclear D gene. CDR3 size: 13 residues. Per the germline V gene, CDR1 is MNHEY and CDR2 is SMNVEV (reference sequence). The ends were cut back, 5 bases at V and 2 bases at J, with 7 bases in the middle. The CDR3 DNA reads TGTGCCAGCAGTCTCCTTCCCTACAATGAGCAGTTCTTC. Protein product: CASSLLPYNEQFF.

The table lists this clonotype with a few counts. This chain connects TRBV4-1 to TRBJ1-4, with a tentative D call TRBD1 (6 bases). CDR1 is MGHRA and CDR2 is YSYEKL in the germline V gene. Trimming shortened V by 3 bases and J by 7 bases, and 15 bases separated the two germline ends. CDR3 length: 15 amino acids. CDR3 sequence (DNA): TGCGCCAGCAGCCAGGGAGACAGGTCGAGTGAAAAACTGTTTTTT. The encoded protein is CASSQGDRSSEKLFF.

The gene calls are TRBV20-1 and TRBJ1-4; 7 nucleotides line up with TRBD1. This CDR3 has 14 residues. In germline, CDR1 is DFQATT, CDR2 SNEGSKA (reference sequence). Losses at the gene ends were 1 base for V and 8 bases for J; bases not matched to a gene: 7. The CDR3 nucleotides read TGCAGTGCTAGAGCGGGGGCAGGGGGAGAAAAACTGTTTTTT. This gives the protein CSARAGAGGEKLFF.

The V and J genes are TRBV20-1 and TRBJ2-1; no firm D call. Trimming shortened V by 6 bases and J by 7 bases, and 10 bases separated the two germline ends. The germline CDR1 and CDR2 sequences are DFQATT and SNEGSKA (reference sequence). This CDR3 has 11 residues. DNA of the CDR3: TGCAGTGCAAAGACGAGGAATGAGCAGTTCTTC. Protein: CSAKTRNEQFF.

The genes are TRBV5-1 and TRBJ2-1; the D gene is possibly TRBD1 (6 bases). The J call may be wrong; the DNA end is better matched by TRBJ2-5. The CDR3 contains 15 residues. CDR1 is SGHRS and CDR2 is YFSETQ in the germline V gene. CDR3 nucleotide sequence: TGCGCCAGCAGCTTGGCCGGGGACATATTAGAGACCCAGTACTTC. Encoded protein: CASSLAGDILETQYF.

The CDR3 DNA sequence: TGTGCCATCATCTACAGGGAAAGCTACGAGCAGTACGTC. The encoded protein is CAIIYRESYEQYV. This chain connects TRBV10-3 to TRBJ2-7; weak D call: TRBD1 (6 bases). Germline V gene data show CDR1 as ENHRY and CDR2 as SYGVKD. Trimming pared 7 bases from V and 3 bases from J, leaving 13 bases between. There are 13 residues in the CDR3.

This chain connects TRBV12-3 or TRBV12-4 to TRBJ1-2; no definite D call. The CDR3 extends over 13 amino acids. V dropped 3 bases and J dropped 3 bases, with 8 bases sitting between them. CDR3 sequence reads: CASSLEGHYGYTF. CDR3 DNA sequence: TGTGCCAGCAGTTTGGAGGGTCACTATGGCTACACCTTC.

This clonotype came up a few times. The CDR3 here is CASTNPTSGRSDEQFF. The CDR3 DNA follows: TGCGCCAGCACCAACCCGACTAGCGGGAGGTCGGATGAGCAGTTCTTC. The rearrangement uses TRBV5-1 and TRBJ2-1, with 13 bases that match TRBD2. V was pared by 6 bases and J by 8 bases, with 11 bases of the junction left unmatched. The CDR3 consists of 16 residues. Germline V gene sequence: CDR1 SGHRS, CDR2 YFSETQ.

This rearrangement joins TRBV6-6 to TRBJ2-1; possible D gene TRBD1, 5 bases. Gene TRBJ2-7 matches the end of the DNA better, so the J call may be wrong. The CDR3 length is 15 residues. The V gene's germline CDR1 is MNHNY and CDR2 SVGAGI (reference sequence). The CDR3 reads CASSSTGPGSYEQYV. CDR3 sequence (DNA): TGTGCCAGCAGTTCAACAGGACCTGGATCCTACGAGCAGTACGTC.

This clonotype has only a few counts. The chain is built from TRBV7-2 and TRBJ2-3, with a weak D call TRBD1 (5 bases). Trimming left V 5 bases short and J 6 bases short, with 18 bases between. CDR1 and CDR2 (germline): SGHTA, FQGNSA. The CDR3 contains 15 residues. This CDR3 is CASSAKDHGADTQYF. DNA of the CDR3: TGTGCCAGCAGCGCCAAGGACCATGGGGCCGATACGCAGTATTTT.

This clonotype was seen more than once but under ten times. The chain uses TRBV7-2 and TRBJ1-5; 9 bases align to TRBD1. V gave up 4 bases and J gave up 7 bases; unmatched junction bases: 8. The CDR3 has 15 amino acids. Germline CDR1 reads SGHTA; CDR2 reads FQGNSA. CDR3 protein: CASSSYRGPEQPQHF. The CDR3 DNA follows: TGTGCCAGCAGCTCCTACAGGGGGCCAGAGCAGCCCCAGCATTTT.

The rearrangement joins TRBV7-8 to TRBJ1-5; D unresolved. The CDR3 consists of 15 residues. Trimming left V 1 base short and J 6 bases short, with 13 bases between. Germline V gives CDR1 SGHVS, CDR2 FQNEAQ. DNA for the CDR3: TGTGCCAGCAGCTTAGTGGCAGAGGGCAGTCAGCCCCAGCATTTT. Its translation is CASSLVAEGSQPQHF.

This clonotype was counted a few times. The CDR3 sequence is CAISTGTGRNEQFF. CDR3 in DNA: TGTGCCATCAGCACAGGGACAGGGAGGAATGAGCAGTTCTTC. This rearrangement joins TRBV10-3 to TRBJ2-1; 9 bases map to TRBD1. Germline CDR1 reads ENHRY; CDR2 reads SYGVKD. This CDR3 region has 14 residues. Losses at the gene ends were 6 bases for V and 7 bases for J; bases not matched to a gene: 7.

This chain joins TRBV7-9 and TRBJ2-1; 8 nucleotides match TRBD1. The J call is doubtful: the DNA matches TRBJ2-5 better. From germline, CDR1 is SEHNR and CDR2 FQNEAQ (reference sequence). CDR3 length: 12 amino acids. DNA for the CDR3: TGTGCCGGACAGGGATTGGGGGAGACCCAGTACTTC. Its translation is CAGQGLGETQYF.

The chain uses TRBV20-1 and TRBJ2-4, with TRBD2 as a possible D gene (6 bases). The CDR3 extends over 15 amino acids. In germline, CDR1 is DFQATT, CDR2 SNEGSKA (reference sequence). V was cut by 3 bases and J by 0 bases, with 12 bases left in between. This chain's CDR3 is CSARTAGIAKNIQYF. The CDR3 bases are TGCAGTGCTAGGACGGCGGGAATAGCCAAAAACATTCAGTACTTC.

This sequence joins TRBV5-1 and TRBJ2-5; D possibly corresponds to TRBD2 (5 bases). The DNA end is more similar to TRBJ2-1, so the J call may be wrong. Germline V CDR1 and CDR2: SGHRS, YFSETQ. CDR3 size: 13 residues. The CDR3 DNA is TGCGCCAGCAGCCCGGAGGCGGGCCATGAGCAGTTCTTC. This codes for CASSPEAGHEQFF.

This clonotype appeared a single time. This chain connects TRBV2 to TRBJ1-1; 9 bases line up with TRBD1. The V gene end was trimmed by 10 bases and the J gene end by 0 bases; junction bases not matched to a gene: 12. CDR1 is SNHLY, CDR2 FYNNEI, per germline. This CDR3 has 16 residues. The CDR3 region has the DNA TGTGCCACCAGCGGGACAGGGATTTATATGAACACTGAAGCTTTCTTT. It yields the protein CATSGTGIYMNTEAFF. Looking up the rest from reference TRBV2 and TRBJ1-1 gives the full variable domain: EPEVTQTPSHQVTQMGQEVILRCVPISNHLYFYWYRQILGQKVEFLVSFYNNEISEKSEIFDDQFSVERPDGSNFTLKIRSTKLEDSAMYFCATSGTGIYMNTEAFFGQGTRLTVV.

The chain has TRBV25-1 and TRBJ2-1; D ambiguous. The better agreement between TRBJ2-7 and the DNA end casts doubt on the J call. Per the germline V gene, CDR1 is MGHDK and CDR2 is SYGVNS. The CDR3 runs to 15 residues. Here the CDR3 DNA reads TGTGCCAGCAGTGAAAGCAGAACCTTAACCTACGAGCAGTACTTC. This encodes CASSESRTLTYEQYF.

This clonotype was seen a few times. V usage is TRBV20-1 and J usage is TRBJ1-1, with D possibly being TRBD1 (5 bases). V was cut by 0 bases and J by 2 bases, with 13 bases left in between. The CDR3 is made up of 15 amino acids. Germline CDR1 DFQATT, CDR2 SNEGSKA (reference sequence). CDR3 coding DNA: TGCAGTGCTAGAGATAGGGGCAGCCTAAACACTGAAGCTTTCTTT. Its protein is CSARDRGSLNTEAFF.

This clonotype was picked up many times. The chain carries TRBV7-9 and TRBJ2-7, with 8 bases that match TRBD1. CDR1 is SEHNR and CDR2 is FQNEAQ in the germline V gene (reference sequence). J was trimmed by 5 bases and V by 3 bases; bases with no gene match: 6. The CDR3 has 14 amino acids. The CDR3 nucleotides read TGTGCCAGCAGCTTTGACTACAGGGGGGACGAGCAGTACGTC. Amino acid sequence: CASSFDYRGDEQYV.

The gene calls are TRBV20-1 and TRBJ2-5, with TRBD1 matching 7 bases. The tail of the sequence fits TRBJ2-7 better, so the J call may be wrong. The CDR3 has 14 residues. The V gene's germline CDR1 is DFQATT and CDR2 SNEGSKA (reference sequence). CDR3 protein: CSAPIEDRAYEQYF. CDR3 in DNA: TGCAGTGCTCCCATAGAAGACAGGGCCTACGAGCAGTACTTC.

As regards this clonotype: Compared with germline, one end of the junction differs, possibly owing to a read error. This rearrangement joins TRBV12-3 or TRBV12-4 to TRBJ2-3; the match to TRBD1 covers 10 bases. This CDR3 region has 17 residues. CDR3 loop: CASRQGQGIPSADAQYF. The CDR3 DNA is TGTGCCAGCAGACAGGGACAGGGGATTCCTAGCGCAGATGCGCAGTATTTT.

The chain has TRBV4-3 and TRBJ1-2, with 7 bases lining up with TRBD1. V trimming: 3 bases; J trimming: 5 bases; junction bases outside the gene matches: 6. Germline CDR1 and CDR2: LGHNA and YSLEER. This CDR3 is built from 14 residues. DNA of the CDR3: TGCGCCAGCAGCCAGATAACAGGGGCGTATGGCTACACCTTC. It codes for CASSQITGAYGYTF.

This clonotype came up a few times. The chain combines TRBV5-1 with TRBJ2-5; 8 nucleotides agree with TRBD2. Germline V gives CDR1 SGHRS, CDR2 YFSETQ. The junction had 3 bases not matched to a gene; V was cut back by 2 bases and J by 6 bases. This CDR3 contains 13 residues. DNA for the CDR3: TGCGCCAGCAGCTTCGGGAGGGGGAAGACCCAGTACTTC. This sequence encodes CASSFGRGKTQYF. The full variable domain, in which reference TRBV5-1 and TRBJ2-5 provide the parts outside the CDR3, is KAGVTQTPRYLIKTRGQQVTLSCSPISGHRSVSWYQQTPGQGLQFLFEYFSETQRNKGNFPGRFSGRQFSNSRSEMNVSTLELGDSALYLCASSFGRGKTQYFGPGTRLLVL.